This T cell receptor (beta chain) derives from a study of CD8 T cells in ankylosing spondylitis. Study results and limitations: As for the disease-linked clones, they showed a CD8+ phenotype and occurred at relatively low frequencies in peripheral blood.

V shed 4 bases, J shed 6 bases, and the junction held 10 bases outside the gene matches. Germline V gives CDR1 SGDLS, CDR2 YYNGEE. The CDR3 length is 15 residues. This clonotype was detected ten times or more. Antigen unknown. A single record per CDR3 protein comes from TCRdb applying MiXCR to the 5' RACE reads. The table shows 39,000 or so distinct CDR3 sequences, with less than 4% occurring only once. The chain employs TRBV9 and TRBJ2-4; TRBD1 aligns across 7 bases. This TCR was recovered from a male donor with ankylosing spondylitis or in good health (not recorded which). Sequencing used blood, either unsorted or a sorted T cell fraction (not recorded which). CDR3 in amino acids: CASSRGDRDGNIQYF. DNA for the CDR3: TGTGCCAGCAGCAGAGGAGACAGGGATGGAAACATTCAGTACTTC.